These 16 T cell receptor beta chains were all obtained from the same sample, sequenced in a study of blood T cell repertoires in COVID-19. Data came from immunoSEQ multiplex PCR; TCRdb stores just in-frame clones and leaves some out. Of 300,000 to 400,000 clones in the sample, approximately 90% are singletons; the top ten hold over 0.9%. The sequenced material came from PBMCs or T cells enriched from blood (not recorded which). Receptor source: a woman in her 30s with acute COVID-19.

The chain employs TRBV2 and TRBJ2-3; tentatively, D is TRBD1 (6 bases). The CDR3 covers 15 residues. The germline V and J ends were trimmed by 9 bases and 2 bases, with 18 bases remaining between them. Germline CDR1 and CDR2: SNHLY and FYNNEI. CDR3: CASEGTKHYTDTQYF. CDR3 DNA: TGTGCCAGTGAGGGGACAAAACACTACACAGATACGCAGTATTTT. The entire variable domain, with the rest obtained from reference TRBV2 and TRBJ2-3, is as follows: EPEVTQTPSHQVTQMGQEVILRCVPISNHLYFYWYRQILGQKVEFLVSFYNNEISEKSEIFDDQFSVERPDGSNFTLKIRSTKLEDSAMYFCASEGTKHYTDTQYFGPGTRLTVL.

The V and J genes are TRBV12-5 and TRBJ2-7; D remains ambiguous. The V and J ends lost 1 base and 2 bases respectively, with 12 bases between them. The CDR3 spans 15 residues. Per germline, CDR1 LGHNT and CDR2 FRNRAP. The CDR3: CASGLAQASPYEQYF. The CDR3 DNA sequence: TGTGCTAGTGGTTTGGCTCAGGCCAGTCCCTACGAGCAGTACTTC.

The chain uses TRBV18 and TRBJ1-2; 7 bases align to TRBD1. The CDR3 totals 13 residues. V was clipped by 2 bases and J by 4 bases; unmatched bases: 1. Germline CDR1 and CDR2: KGHSH and LQKENI. DNA for the CDR3: TGTGCCAGCTCACCAGGGACAGTCTATGGCTACACCTTC. Its protein is CASSPGTVYGYTF.

The V gene is TRBV15, the J gene TRBJ1-4; TRBD1 is a possible D gene (5 bases). From germline, CDR1 is LNHNV and CDR2 YYDKDF (reference sequence). Trimming removed 0 bases from V and 8 bases from J, with 16 bases in between. The CDR3 is made up of 16 amino acids. The CDR3 sequence: CATSRERGTWGEKLFF. Here the CDR3 DNA reads TGTGCCACCAGCAGAGAACGCGGGACCTGGGGAGAAAAACTGTTTTTT.

The chain carries TRBV28 and TRBJ2-3, with D uncertain. The length of the CDR3 is 16 residues. V was trimmed by 3 bases and J by 5 bases, leaving 18 bases between them. The germline CDR1 and CDR2 sequences are MDHEN and SYDVKM. The CDR3 loop reads CASSFKLPGWKDTQYF. CDR3 bases: TGTGCCAGCAGTTTCAAACTCCCGGGTTGGAAAGATACGCAGTATTTT.

The chain has TRBV9 and TRBJ2-7; no clear D gene. The V end lost 3 bases, the J end lost 2 bases, and 12 bases lay between the germline ends. CDR3 length: 14 amino acids. Per germline, CDR1 SGDLS and CDR2 YYNGEE. CDR3 sequence reads: CASSAAVAAYEQYF. CDR3 bases: TGTGCCAGCAGCGCTGCCGTGGCCGCCTACGAGCAGTACTTC.

The chain links TRBV3-1 (or the pseudogene TRBV3-2) to TRBJ1-1, with a weak D call TRBD1 (5 bases). Trimming left V 3 bases short and J 2 bases short, with 13 bases between. CDR1 is LGHDT, CDR2 YNNKEL, per germline (reference sequence). The CDR3 has 15 residues. This CDR3 reads CASSHLVQVNTEAFF. The CDR3 region has the DNA TGTGCCAGCAGCCACTTAGTACAGGTCAACACTGAAGCTTTCTTT.

J is TRBJ1-5 and V is TRBV6-1; D gene uncertain. CDR3 length equals 12 residues. CDR1 is MNHNS and CDR2 is SASEGT in the germline V gene. V dropped 5 bases and J dropped 9 bases, with 11 bases sitting between them. The CDR3 nucleotides read TGTGCCAGCAGTCCGACTAACTCGCCCCAGCATTTT. Residues: CASSPTNSPQHF.

J is TRBJ1-5 and V is TRBV4-2; no reliable D call. CDR3 size: 15 residues. Germline loops: CDR1 LGHNA, CDR2 YNFKEQ. V was shortened by 0 bases and J by 3 bases, with 9 bases between the two germline ends. CDR3 coding DNA: TGTGCCAGCAGCCAAGATGGGAGGTACAATCAGCCCCAGCATTTT. Its translation is CASSQDGRYNQPQHF.

The chain links TRBV2 to TRBJ1-1, with 8 bases lining up with TRBD1. The germline CDR1 and CDR2 sequences are SNHLY and FYNNEI. The V and J ends lost 5 bases and 4 bases, in that order; junction bases with no gene match: 3. The CDR3 has 13 amino acids. DNA of the CDR3: TGTGCCAGCAGTAGACAGGGGACCACTGAAGCTTTCTTT. Protein: CASSRQGTTEAFF. Variable domain in full (rest from reference TRBV2 and TRBJ1-1): EPEVTQTPSHQVTQMGQEVILRCVPISNHLYFYWYRQILGQKVEFLVSFYNNEISEKSEIFDDQFSVERPDGSNFTLKIRSTKLEDSAMYFCASSRQGTTEAFFGQGTRLTVV.

V is TRBV19 and J is TRBJ1-2; D is unresolved. V dropped 6 bases and J dropped 4 bases, with 18 bases sitting between them. The CDR3 consists of 15 residues. CDR1 is LNHDA and CDR2 is SQIVND in the germline V gene (reference sequence). The CDR3 protein is CASSKGAGERYGYTF. The CDR3 region has the DNA TGTGCCAGTAGCAAGGGTGCTGGGGAGCGCTATGGCTACACCTTC.

The rearrangement joins TRBV11-1 to TRBJ2-7; D possibly corresponds to TRBD1 (6 bases). V dropped 1 base and J dropped 2 bases, with 12 bases sitting between them. Germline V lookup: CDR1 SGHAT, CDR2 FQDESV (reference sequence). This CDR3 comprises 15 residues. The CDR3 sequence is CASSLEAPGAYEQYF. In nucleotides, the CDR3 is TGTGCCAGCAGCTTAGAGGCACCAGGGGCCTACGAGCAGTACTTC. The whole variable domain, remainder taken from reference TRBV11-1 and TRBJ2-7, is EAEVAQSPRYKITEKSQAVAFWCDPISGHATLYWYRQILGQGPELLVQFQDESVVDDSQLPKDRFSAERLKGVDSTLKIQPAELGDSAMYLCASSLEAPGAYEQYFGPGTRLTVT.

In its sample, this clone was seen once. This rearrangement joins TRBV5-1 to TRBJ1-4; tentative D call: TRBD1 (5 bases). V was trimmed by 1 base and J by 0 bases, leaving 13 bases between them. Per germline, CDR1 SGHRS and CDR2 YFSETQ. CDR3 length: 17 amino acids. The CDR3 DNA reads as TGCGCCAGCAGCTTGAGGGAGGGACCCTCAACTAATGAAAAACTGTTTTTT. This codes for CASSLREGPSTNEKLFF.

CDR3 amino acids: CATSDSGNTDTQYF. For the CDR3, the DNA is TGTGCCACCAGTGATTCCGGGAACACAGATACGCAGTATTTT. The gene calls are TRBV24-1 and TRBJ2-3; D perhaps matches TRBD2 (5 bases). V was clipped by 2 bases and J by 2 bases, with 7 bases between them. Germline V CDR1 and CDR2: KGHDR, SFDVKD. CDR3 length: 14 residues.

The chain links TRBV4-1 to TRBJ1-4, with D possibly matching TRBD1 (6 bases). V was trimmed by 1 base and J by 5 bases, leaving 11 bases between them. CDR3 length: 15 amino acids. The germline V gene encodes CDR1 MGHRA and CDR2 YSYEKL. The chain's CDR3 is CASSQVGARNEKLFF. In DNA form, the CDR3 reads TGCGCCAGCAGCCAAGTGGGGGCCCGGAATGAAAAACTGTTTTTT.

The V and J genes are TRBV7-8 and TRBJ1-1; weak D call: TRBD1 (5 bases). There are 13 residues in the CDR3. Trimming shortened V by 2 bases and J by 4 bases, and 8 bases separated the two germline ends. The germline V gene has CDR1 SGHVS and CDR2 FQNEAQ. The CDR3 sequence is CASSLIRGTEAFF. The CDR3 DNA follows: TGTGCCAGCAGCTTAATTAGGGGCACTGAAGCTTTCTTT.